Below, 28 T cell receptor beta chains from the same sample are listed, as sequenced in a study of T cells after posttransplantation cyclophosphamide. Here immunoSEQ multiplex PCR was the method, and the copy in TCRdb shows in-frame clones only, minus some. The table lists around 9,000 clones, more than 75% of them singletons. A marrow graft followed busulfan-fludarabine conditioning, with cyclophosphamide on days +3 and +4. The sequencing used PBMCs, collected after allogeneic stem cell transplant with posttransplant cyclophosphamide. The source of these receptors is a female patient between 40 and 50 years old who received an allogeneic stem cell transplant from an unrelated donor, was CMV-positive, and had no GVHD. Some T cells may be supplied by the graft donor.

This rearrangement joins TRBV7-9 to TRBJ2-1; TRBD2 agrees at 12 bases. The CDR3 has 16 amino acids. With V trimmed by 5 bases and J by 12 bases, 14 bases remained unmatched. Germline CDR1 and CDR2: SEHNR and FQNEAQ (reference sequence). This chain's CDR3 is CASSSLTSGGLTWQFF. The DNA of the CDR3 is TGTGCCAGCAGCAGCTTGACTAGCGGGGGCCTAACGTGGCAGTTCTTC.

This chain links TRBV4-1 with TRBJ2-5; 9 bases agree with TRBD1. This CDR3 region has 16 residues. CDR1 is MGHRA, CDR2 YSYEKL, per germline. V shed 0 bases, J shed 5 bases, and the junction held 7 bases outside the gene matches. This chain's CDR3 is CASSQDPGTGPETQYF. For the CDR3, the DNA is TGCGCCAGCAGCCAAGACCCCGGGACAGGGCCGGAGACCCAGTACTTC.

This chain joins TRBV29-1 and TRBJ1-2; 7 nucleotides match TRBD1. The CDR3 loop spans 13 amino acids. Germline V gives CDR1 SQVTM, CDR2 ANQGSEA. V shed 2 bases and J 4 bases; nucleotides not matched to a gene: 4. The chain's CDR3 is CSVELGGGYGYTF. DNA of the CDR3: TGCAGCGTTGAACTAGGGGGCGGCTATGGCTACACCTTC. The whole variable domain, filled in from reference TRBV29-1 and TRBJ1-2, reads SAVISQKPSRDICQRGTSLTIQCQVDSQVTMMFWYRQQPGQSLTLIATANQGSEATYESGFVIDKFPISRPNLTFSTLTVSNMSPEDSSIYLCSVELGGGYGYTFGSGTRLTVV.

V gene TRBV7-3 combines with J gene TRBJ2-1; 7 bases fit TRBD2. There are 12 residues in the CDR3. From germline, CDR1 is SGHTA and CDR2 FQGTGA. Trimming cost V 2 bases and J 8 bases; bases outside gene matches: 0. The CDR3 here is CASSLRGDEQFF. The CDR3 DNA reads TGTGCCAGCAGCTTACGGGGGGATGAGCAGTTCTTC.

The CDR3 DNA is TGCGCCAGCAGCGGGACAGGGACGCGTTCACCCCTCCACTTT. Translated: CASSGTGTRSPLHF. V and J are TRBV5-1 and TRBJ1-6; 9 bases align to TRBD1. Germline V CDR1 and CDR2: SGHRS, YFSETQ. Germline trimming cut 4 bases from V and 9 bases from J; bases unmatched to any gene: 5. This CDR3 has 14 residues.

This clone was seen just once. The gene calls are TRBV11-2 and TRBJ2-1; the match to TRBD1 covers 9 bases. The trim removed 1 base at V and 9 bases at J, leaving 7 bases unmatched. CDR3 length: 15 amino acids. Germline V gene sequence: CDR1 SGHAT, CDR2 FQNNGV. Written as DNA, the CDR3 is TGTGCCAGCAGCTTAGGGGGGGACAGGGTGAGTGAGCAGTTCTTC. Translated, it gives CASSLGGDRVSEQFF.

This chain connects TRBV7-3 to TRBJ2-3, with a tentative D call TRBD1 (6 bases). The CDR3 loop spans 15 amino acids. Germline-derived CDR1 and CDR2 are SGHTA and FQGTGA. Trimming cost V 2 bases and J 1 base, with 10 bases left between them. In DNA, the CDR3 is TGTGCCAGCAGCTTACGCTGGGGGCGCACAGATACGCAGTATTTT. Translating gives CASSLRWGRTDTQYF.

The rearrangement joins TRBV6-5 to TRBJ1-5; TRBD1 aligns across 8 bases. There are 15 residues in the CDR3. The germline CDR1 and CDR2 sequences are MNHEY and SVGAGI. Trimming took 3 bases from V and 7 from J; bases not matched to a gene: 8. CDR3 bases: TGTGCCAGCAGTTATAGGACAGGGAGGGGACAGCCCCAGCATTTT. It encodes CASSYRTGRGQPQHF.

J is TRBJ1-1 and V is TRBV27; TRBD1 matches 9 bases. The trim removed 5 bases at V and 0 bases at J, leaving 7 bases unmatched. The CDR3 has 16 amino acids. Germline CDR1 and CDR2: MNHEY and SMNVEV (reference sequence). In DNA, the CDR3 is TGTGCCAGCAGTCGCTGGACAGGGGACGTGAACACTGAAGCTTTCTTT. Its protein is CASSRWTGDVNTEAFF.

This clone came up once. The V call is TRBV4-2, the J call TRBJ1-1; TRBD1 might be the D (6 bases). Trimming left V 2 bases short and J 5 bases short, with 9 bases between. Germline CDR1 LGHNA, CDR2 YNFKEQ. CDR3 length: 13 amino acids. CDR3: CASSQRGNTEAFF. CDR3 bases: TGTGCCAGCAGCCAAAGGGGGAATACTGAAGCTTTCTTT.

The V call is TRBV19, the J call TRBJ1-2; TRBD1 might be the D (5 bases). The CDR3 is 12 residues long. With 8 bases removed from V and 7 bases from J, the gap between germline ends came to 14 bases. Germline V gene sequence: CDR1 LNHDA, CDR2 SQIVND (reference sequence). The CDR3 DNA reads TGTGCCAGTCACTCGGGGGGAGGTGGCTACACCTTC. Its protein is CASHSGGGGYTF.

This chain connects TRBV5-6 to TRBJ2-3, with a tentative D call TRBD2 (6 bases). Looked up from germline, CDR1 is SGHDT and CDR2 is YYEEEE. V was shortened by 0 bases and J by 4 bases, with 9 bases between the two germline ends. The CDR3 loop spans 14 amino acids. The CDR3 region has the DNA TGTGCCAGCAGCTTGGGGGGGGTTGCAGATACGCAGTATTTT. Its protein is CASSLGGVADTQYF.

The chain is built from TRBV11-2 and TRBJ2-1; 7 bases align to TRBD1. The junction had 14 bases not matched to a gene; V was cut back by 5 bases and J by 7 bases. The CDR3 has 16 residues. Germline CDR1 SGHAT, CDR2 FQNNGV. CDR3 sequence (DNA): TGTGCCAGCAGCCCCCATTACACAGGGGACGGGAATGAGCAGTTCTTC. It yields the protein CASSPHYTGDGNEQFF. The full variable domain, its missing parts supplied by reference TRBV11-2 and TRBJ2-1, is EAGVAQSPRYKIIEKRQSVAFWCNPISGHATLYWYQQILGQGPKLLIQFQNNGVVDDSQLPKDRFSAERLKGVDSTLKIQPAKLEDSAVYLCASSPHYTGDGNEQFFGPGTRLTVL.

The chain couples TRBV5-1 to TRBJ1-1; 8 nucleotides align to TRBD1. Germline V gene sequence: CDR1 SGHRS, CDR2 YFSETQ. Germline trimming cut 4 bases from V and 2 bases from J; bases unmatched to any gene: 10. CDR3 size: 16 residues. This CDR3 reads CASSPMPGTGNTEAFF. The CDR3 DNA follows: TGCGCCAGCAGCCCAATGCCCGGGACAGGCAACACTGAAGCTTTCTTT.

CDR3 DNA sequence: TGTGCCAGCAGCCGGGTGGAGTCGGGCTCCTACGAGCAGTACTTC. This encodes CASSRVESGSYEQYF. The V call is TRBV5-4, the J call TRBJ2-7; D is uncertain. V was trimmed by 4 bases and J by 0 bases, leaving 14 bases between them. CDR1 and CDR2 from the germline V gene are SGHNT and YYREEE (reference sequence). This CDR3 has 15 residues.

CDR3 residues: CASSPTGPVQPQHF. CDR3 coding DNA: TGCGCCAGCAGCCCGACAGGGCCGGTTCAGCCCCAGCATTTT. The chain is built from TRBV4-1 and TRBJ1-5; TRBD1 agrees at 7 bases. The CDR3 is 14 amino acids. Germline CDR1 and CDR2: MGHRA and YSYEKL. V dropped 4 bases and J dropped 6; count of bases not matched to a gene: 6.

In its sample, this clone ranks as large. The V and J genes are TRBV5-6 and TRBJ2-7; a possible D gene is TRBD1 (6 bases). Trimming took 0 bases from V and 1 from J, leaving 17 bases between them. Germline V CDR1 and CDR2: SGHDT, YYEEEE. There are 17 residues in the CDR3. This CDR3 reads CASSLGVAGVVSYEQYF. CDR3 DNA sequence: TGTGCCAGCAGCTTGGGGGTAGCAGGGGTAGTGTCCTACGAGCAGTACTTC.

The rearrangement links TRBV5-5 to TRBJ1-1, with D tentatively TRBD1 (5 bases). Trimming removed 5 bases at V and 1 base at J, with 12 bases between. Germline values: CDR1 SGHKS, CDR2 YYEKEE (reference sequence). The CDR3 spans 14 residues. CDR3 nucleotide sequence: TGTGCCAGCAGGGGGGGTTCTTGGAACACTGAAGCTTTCTTT. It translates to CASRGGSWNTEAFF.

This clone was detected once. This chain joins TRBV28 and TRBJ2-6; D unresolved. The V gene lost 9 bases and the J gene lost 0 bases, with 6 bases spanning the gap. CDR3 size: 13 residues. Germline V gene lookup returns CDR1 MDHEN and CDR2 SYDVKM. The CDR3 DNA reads TGTGCCAGTTCGAGCTCTGGGGCCAACGTCCTGACTTTC. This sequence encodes CASSSSGANVLTF.

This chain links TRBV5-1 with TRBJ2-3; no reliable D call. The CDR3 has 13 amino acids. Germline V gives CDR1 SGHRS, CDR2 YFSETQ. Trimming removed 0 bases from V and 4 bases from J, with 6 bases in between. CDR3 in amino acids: CASSLAEADTQYF. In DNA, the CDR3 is TGCGCCAGCAGCTTGGCAGAGGCAGATACGCAGTATTTT.

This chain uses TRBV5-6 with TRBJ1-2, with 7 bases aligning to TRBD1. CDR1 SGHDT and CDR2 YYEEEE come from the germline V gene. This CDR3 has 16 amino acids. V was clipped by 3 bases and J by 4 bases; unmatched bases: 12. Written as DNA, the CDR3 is TGTGCCAGCAGCTCGCTCCGGGACAGAAAATTCTATGGCTACACCTTC. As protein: CASSSLRDRKFYGYTF.

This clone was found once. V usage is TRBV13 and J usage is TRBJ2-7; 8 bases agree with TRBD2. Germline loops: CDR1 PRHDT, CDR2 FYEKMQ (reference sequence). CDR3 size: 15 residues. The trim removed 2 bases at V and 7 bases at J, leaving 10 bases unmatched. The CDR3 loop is CASSLRRLAYEEQYF. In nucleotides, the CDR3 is TGTGCCAGCAGCTTACGGCGACTAGCGTATGAAGAGCAGTACTTC.

CDR3 coding DNA: TGTGCCAGCAGTGACCGTGGGACAGGATTCTACGAGCAGTACTTC. Protein sequence: CASSDRGTGFYEQYF. V gene TRBV6-1 combines with J gene TRBJ2-7, with TRBD1 identical over 8 bases. Germline-derived CDR1 and CDR2 are MNHNS and SASEGT. The V and J ends lost 3 bases and 3 bases, in that order; junction bases with no gene match: 7. This CDR3 is built from 15 residues.

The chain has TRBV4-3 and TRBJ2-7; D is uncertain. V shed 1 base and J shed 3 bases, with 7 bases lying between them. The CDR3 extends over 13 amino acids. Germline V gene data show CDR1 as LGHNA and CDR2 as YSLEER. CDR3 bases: TGCGCCAGCAGCCAAGTAGCCAGCTACGAGCAGTACTTC. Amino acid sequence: CASSQVASYEQYF.

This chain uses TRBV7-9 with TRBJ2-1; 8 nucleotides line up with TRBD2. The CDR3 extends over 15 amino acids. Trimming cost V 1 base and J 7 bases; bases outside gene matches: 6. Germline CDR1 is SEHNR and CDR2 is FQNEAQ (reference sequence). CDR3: CASSLVVSGVNEQFF. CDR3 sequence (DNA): TGTGCCAGCAGCTTAGTAGTTAGCGGGGTAAATGAGCAGTTCTTC.

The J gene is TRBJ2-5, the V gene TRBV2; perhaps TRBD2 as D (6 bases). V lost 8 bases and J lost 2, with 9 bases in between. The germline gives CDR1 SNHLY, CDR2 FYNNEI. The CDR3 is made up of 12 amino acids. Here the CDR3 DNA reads TGTGCCAGCGGACTAATTCAAGAGACCCAGTACTTC. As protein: CASGLIQETQYF.

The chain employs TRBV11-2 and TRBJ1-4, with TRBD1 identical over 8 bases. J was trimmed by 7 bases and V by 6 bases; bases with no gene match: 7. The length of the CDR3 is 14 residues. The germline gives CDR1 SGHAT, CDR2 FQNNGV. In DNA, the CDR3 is TGTGCCAGCAGACTCACAGGGGGAGTTGAAAAACTGTTTTTT. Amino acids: CASRLTGGVEKLFF.

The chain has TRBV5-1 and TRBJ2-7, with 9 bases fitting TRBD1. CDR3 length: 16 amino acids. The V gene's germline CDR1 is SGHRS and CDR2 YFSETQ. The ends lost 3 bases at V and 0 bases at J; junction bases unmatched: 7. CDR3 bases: TGCGCCAGCAGCTGGACAGGGGTACCAGGCTCCTACGAGCAGTACTTC. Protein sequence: CASSWTGVPGSYEQYF.